Each of the 17 T cell receptor beta chains below was sequenced from the same sample in a study of vaccination and CD4 T cells after COVID-19. An Oncomine TCR Beta short-read assay was used to sequence the DNA from cultured CD4+ T cells. From the PCR reads, TCRdb called clonotypes with MiXCR, one entry per CDR3 protein. There are some 23,000 distinct CDR3 sequences in the sample; 28% occur only once, and around 7.4% lies in the top ten. Regarding time point: late sampling 161 to 241 days after vaccination in a few convalescent patients. Stated treatment: approximately 11-day PBMC culture with coronavirus spike peptide pools or control peptides (ViraFEST assay). Which antigens these TCRs recognize remains unknown. The material sequenced was CD4+ T cells from blood, cultured in vitro, taken about 7 months after SARS-CoV-2 vaccination. The receptors here all came from a human donor who had recovered from COVID-19.

The V gene is TRBV19, the J gene TRBJ2-1; 7 bases fit TRBD2. Unmatched junction bases numbered 3, after V lost 5 bases and J lost 2 bases. This CDR3 contains 14 residues. Germline V gene lookup returns CDR1 LNHDA and CDR2 SQIVND (reference sequence). CDR3 region: CASSFAGAYNEQFF. In nucleotides, the CDR3 is TGTGCCAGTAGTTTTGCGGGAGCCTACAATGAGCAGTTCTTC.

This clonotype was detected a few times. The chain is built from TRBV20-1 and TRBJ2-2, with 9 bases lining up with TRBD1. With V trimmed by 4 bases and J by 2 bases, 14 bases remained unmatched. The CDR3 totals 18 residues. Germline V gives CDR1 DFQATT, CDR2 SNEGSKA (reference sequence). The CDR3 DNA is TGCAGTGCTATAGGGGGGACAGGGCATAAAACAAACACCGGGGAGCTGTTTTTT. It encodes CSAIGGTGHKTNTGELFF.

This clonotype was seen a handful of times. J is TRBJ2-5 and V is TRBV7-8; TRBD2 matches at 8 bases. Germline-derived CDR1 and CDR2 are SGHVS and FQNEAQ. Trimming at V came to 6 bases and at J to 7 bases, leaving 7 bases not matched to a gene. The CDR3 loop spans 13 amino acids. The CDR3 sequence: CASSTSGARTQYF. The CDR3 DNA is TGTGCCAGCAGTACTAGCGGAGCGAGGACCCAGTACTTC.

This clonotype occurred many times. CDR3 bases: TGTGCCACATGGGGCACCGGGGAGCTGTTTTTT. Translating it yields CATWGTGELFF. V usage is TRBV15 and J usage is TRBJ2-2; the D is unclear. V was shortened by 9 bases and J by 4 bases, with 6 bases between the two germline ends. The V gene's germline CDR1 is LNHNV and CDR2 YYDKDF (reference sequence). This CDR3 spans 11 amino acids.

J is TRBJ2-7 and V is TRBV20-1; 12 nucleotides line up with TRBD2. The CDR3 runs to 16 residues. V gave up 0 bases and J gave up 0 bases; unmatched junction bases: 3. Per the germline V gene, CDR1 is DFQATT and CDR2 is SNEGSKA (reference sequence). CDR3 sequence reads: CSARDPSGRASYEQYF. In nucleotides, the CDR3 is TGCAGTGCTAGAGACCCTAGCGGGAGGGCCTCCTACGAGCAGTACTTC.

This chain connects TRBV11-2 to TRBJ2-5; tentative D call: TRBD2 (6 bases). This CDR3 contains 15 residues. V was trimmed by 3 bases and J by 5 bases, leaving 16 bases between them. The germline CDR1 and CDR2 sequences are SGHAT and FQNNGV. DNA for the CDR3: TGTGCCAGCAGCTTTGGGGGGACCGCGTGGGAGACCCAGTACTTC. It encodes CASSFGGTAWETQYF.

There are many counts of this clonotype. The rearrangement links TRBV20-1 to TRBJ2-1; no definite D call. Trimming removed 1 base at V and 2 bases at J, with 6 bases between. This CDR3 is 13 amino acids long. CDR1 and CDR2 from the germline V gene are DFQATT and SNEGSKA (reference sequence). The CDR3: CSARGLAYNEQFF. CDR3 DNA sequence: TGCAGTGCTAGAGGTCTGGCCTACAATGAGCAGTTCTTC.

This clonotype was seen at least ten times. This chain links TRBV20-1 with TRBJ1-5, with no clear D. V lost 6 bases and J 0 bases, leaving 6 bases between the germline ends. The V gene's germline CDR1 is DFQATT and CDR2 SNEGSKA (reference sequence). The CDR3 length is 12 residues. As DNA, the CDR3 is TGCAGTGCGACTCATAGCAATCAGCCCCAGCATTTT. It codes for CSATHSNQPQHF.

This clonotype was found a few times. V usage is TRBV15 and J usage is TRBJ2-3, with TRBD2 identical over 11 bases. V was clipped by 1 base and J by 3 bases; unmatched bases: 6. This CDR3 contains 17 residues. Germline CDR1 reads LNHNV; CDR2 reads YYDKDF (reference sequence). CDR3 region: CATSRGDGLAGTDTQYF. CDR3 in DNA: TGTGCCACCAGCAGAGGTGACGGACTAGCGGGTACAGATACGCAGTATTTT.

The rearrangement joins TRBV28 to TRBJ1-5; no clear D. Germline CDR1 and CDR2: MDHEN and SYDVKM. This CDR3 comprises 16 residues. Trimming took off 5 bases at V and 2 bases at J, with 16 bases between the two ends. This CDR3 is CASSDSPLLGNQPQHF. CDR3 bases: TGTGCCAGCAGTGACTCGCCTCTCCTAGGCAATCAGCCCCAGCATTTT.

This sequence joins TRBV7-9 and TRBJ1-3; 9 nucleotides match TRBD1. CDR3 length equals 14 residues. CDR1 and CDR2 from the germline V gene are SEHNR and FQNEAQ (reference sequence). Losses at the gene ends were 8 bases for V and 4 bases for J; bases not matched to a gene: 6. The chain's CDR3 is CASRNRGLGNTIYF. In DNA, the CDR3 is TGTGCCAGCCGTAACAGGGGGCTGGGAAACACCATATATTTT.

This chain links TRBV6-2 or TRBV6-3 with TRBJ2-7, with D possibly TRBD1 on 5 matching bases. In germline, CDR1 is MNHEY, CDR2 SVGEGT. V gave up 3 bases and J gave up 6 bases, with 15 bases separating them. The CDR3 covers 14 residues. The CDR3 coding sequence is TGTGCCAGCAGTTATTGGGCAGGGCGTTCCGAGCAGTACTTC. Amino acid sequence: CASSYWAGRSEQYF.

The chain is built from TRBV7-8 and TRBJ2-3; 8 bases are a match to TRBD1. The CDR3 contains 14 residues. V lost 2 bases to trimming and J lost 4 bases; unmatched junction nucleotides: 2. Per germline, CDR1 SGHVS and CDR2 FQNEAQ. The CDR3 reads CASSLIQGADTQYF. As DNA, the CDR3 is TGTGCCAGCAGCTTAATACAGGGGGCAGATACGCAGTATTTT.

V usage is TRBV28 and J usage is TRBJ1-1; D possibly corresponds to TRBD1 (5 bases). Between the trimmed V and J ends, which lost 6 bases and 5 bases, there was a span of 16 bases. Germline CDR1 is MDHEN and CDR2 is SYDVKM. The CDR3 has 14 residues. CDR3 sequence (DNA): TGTGCCAGCAGGGGGACTGGACGGCAGACTGAAGCTTTCTTT. This encodes CASRGTGRQTEAFF.

CDR3 protein: CASRRQGGYSPLHF. The CDR3 DNA reads as TGTGCCAGCAGGAGACAGGGAGGTTATTCACCCCTCCACTTT. V is TRBV2 and J is TRBJ1-6, with 7 nucleotides matching TRBD1. V was clipped by 6 bases and J by 8 bases; unmatched bases: 7. The length of the CDR3 is 14 residues. Germline V CDR1 and CDR2: SNHLY, FYNNEI.

This clonotype has only a few counts. The gene calls are TRBV6-1 and TRBJ1-6, with a weak D call TRBD1 (5 bases). With 5 bases removed from V and 3 bases from J, the gap between germline ends came to 14 bases. This CDR3 has 16 amino acids. Germline V gene sequence: CDR1 MNHNS, CDR2 SASEGT. CDR3 coding DNA: TGTGCCAGCAGTACCCGACCGGGGCTCTATAATTCACCCCTCCACTTT. It yields the protein CASSTRPGLYNSPLHF.

The rearrangement links TRBV29-1 to TRBJ2-3, with D maybe TRBD1 (5 bases). Trimming took 4 bases from V and 2 from J, leaving 16 bases between them. CDR1 SQVTM and CDR2 ANQGSEA come from the germline V gene. This CDR3 contains 15 residues. CDR3 sequence: CSVVMQGSVTDTQYF. The CDR3 DNA sequence: TGCAGCGTTGTTATGCAGGGTAGTGTCACAGATACGCAGTATTTT.